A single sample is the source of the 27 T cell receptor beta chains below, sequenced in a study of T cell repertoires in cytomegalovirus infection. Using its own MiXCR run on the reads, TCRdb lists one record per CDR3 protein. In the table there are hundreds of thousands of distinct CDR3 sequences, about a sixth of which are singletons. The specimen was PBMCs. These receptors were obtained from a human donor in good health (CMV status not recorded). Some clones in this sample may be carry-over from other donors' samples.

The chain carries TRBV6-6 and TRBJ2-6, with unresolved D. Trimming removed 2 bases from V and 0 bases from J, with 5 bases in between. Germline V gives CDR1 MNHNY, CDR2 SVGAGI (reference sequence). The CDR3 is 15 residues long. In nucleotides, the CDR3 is TGTGCCAGCAGTTACGGATCCTCTGGGGCCAACGTCCTGACTTTC. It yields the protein CASSYGSSGANVLTF.

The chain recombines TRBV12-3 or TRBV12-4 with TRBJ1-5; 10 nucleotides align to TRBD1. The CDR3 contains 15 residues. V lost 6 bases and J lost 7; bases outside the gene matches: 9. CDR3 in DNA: TGTGCCAGCAGCCCGTCGGGACAGGGGAACCAGCCCCAGCATTTT. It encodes CASSPSGQGNQPQHF.

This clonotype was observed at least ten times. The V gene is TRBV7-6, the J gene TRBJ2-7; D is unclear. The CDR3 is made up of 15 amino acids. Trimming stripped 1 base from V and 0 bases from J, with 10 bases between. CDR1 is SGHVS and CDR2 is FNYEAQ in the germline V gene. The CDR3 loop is CASSLEPGLSYEQYF. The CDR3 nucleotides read TGTGCCAGCAGCTTAGAGCCAGGTCTCTCCTACGAGCAGTACTTC.

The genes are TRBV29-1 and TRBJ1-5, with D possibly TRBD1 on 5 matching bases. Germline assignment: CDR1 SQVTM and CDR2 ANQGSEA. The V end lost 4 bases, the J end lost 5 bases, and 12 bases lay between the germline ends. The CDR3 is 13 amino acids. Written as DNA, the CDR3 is TGCAGCGTTGCCAGGGAGATAGATCAGCCCCAGCATTTT. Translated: CSVAREIDQPQHF. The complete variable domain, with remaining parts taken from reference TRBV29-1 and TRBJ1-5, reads SAVISQKPSRDICQRGTSLTIQCQVDSQVTMMFWYRQQPGQSLTLIATANQGSEATYESGFVIDKFPISRPNLTFSTLTVSNMSPEDSSIYLCSVAREIDQPQHFGDGTRLSIL.

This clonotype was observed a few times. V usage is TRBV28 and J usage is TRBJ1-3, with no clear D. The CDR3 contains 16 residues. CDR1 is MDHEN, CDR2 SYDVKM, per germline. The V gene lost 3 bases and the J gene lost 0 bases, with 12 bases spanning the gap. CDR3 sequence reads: CASSLGVLSSGNTIYF. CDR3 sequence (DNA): TGTGCCAGCAGTTTGGGAGTATTGAGCTCTGGAAACACCATATATTTT. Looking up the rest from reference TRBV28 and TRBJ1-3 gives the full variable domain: DVKVTQSSRYLVKRTGEKVFLECVQDMDHENMFWYRQDPGLGLRLIYFSYDVKMKEKGDIPEGYSVSREKKERFSLILESASTNQTSMYLCASSLGVLSSGNTIYFGEGSWLTVV.

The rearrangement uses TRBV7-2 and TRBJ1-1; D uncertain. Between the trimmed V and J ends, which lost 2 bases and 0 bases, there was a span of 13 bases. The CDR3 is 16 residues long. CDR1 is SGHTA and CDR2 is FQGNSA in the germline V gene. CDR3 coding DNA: TGTGCCAGCAGCTTACAGCCGCTACTCATGAACACTGAAGCTTTCTTT. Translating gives CASSLQPLLMNTEAFF.

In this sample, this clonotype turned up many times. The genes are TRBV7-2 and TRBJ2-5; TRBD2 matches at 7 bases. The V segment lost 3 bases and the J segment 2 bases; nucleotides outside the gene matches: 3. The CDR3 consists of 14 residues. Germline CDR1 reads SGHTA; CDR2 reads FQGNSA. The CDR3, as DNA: TGTGCCAGCAGCTTGAACGGGGGGCAAGAGACCCAGTACTTC. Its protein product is CASSLNGGQETQYF.

The CDR3 loop reads CASDLGTAYNEQFF. CDR3 DNA: TGTGCCAGTGATCTTGGGACAGCGTACAATGAGCAGTTCTTC. This rearrangement joins TRBV6-1 to TRBJ2-1; 7 nucleotides match TRBD1. The CDR3 length is 14 residues. Germline CDR1 is MNHNS and CDR2 is SASEGT. The V gene end was trimmed by 9 bases and the J gene end by 4 bases; junction bases not matched to a gene: 9.

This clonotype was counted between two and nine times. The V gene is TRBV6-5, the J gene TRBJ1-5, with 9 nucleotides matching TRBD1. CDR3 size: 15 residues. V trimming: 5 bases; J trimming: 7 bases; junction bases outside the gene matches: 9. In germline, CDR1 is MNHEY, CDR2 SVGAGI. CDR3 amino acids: CASSRTGTGNQPQHF. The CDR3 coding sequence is TGTGCCAGCAGTCGGACCGGGACAGGGAACCAGCCCCAGCATTTT.

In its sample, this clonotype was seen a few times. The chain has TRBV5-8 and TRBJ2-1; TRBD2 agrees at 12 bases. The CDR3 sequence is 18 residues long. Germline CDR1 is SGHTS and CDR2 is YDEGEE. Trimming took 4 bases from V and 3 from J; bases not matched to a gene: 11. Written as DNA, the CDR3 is TGTGCCAGCAGCGCCTCCGGGACTAGCGGGCCGTTCTACAATGAGCAGTTCTTC. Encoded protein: CASSASGTSGPFYNEQFF. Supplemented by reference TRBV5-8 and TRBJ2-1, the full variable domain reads EAGVTQSPTHLIKTRGQQATLRCSPISGHTSVYWYQQALGLGLQFLLWYDEGEERNRGNFPPRFSGRQFPNYSSELNVNALELEDSALYLCASSASGTSGPFYNEQFFGPGTRLTVL.

The CDR3 nucleotides are TGTGCTAGTGGTTTCCAAGCGGGGGGGCGAACCTACGAGCAGTACTTC. It translates to CASGFQAGGRTYEQYF. The chain carries TRBV12-5 and TRBJ2-7; 10 bases are shared with TRBD2. The CDR3 has 16 residues. J was trimmed by 2 bases and V by 3 bases; bases with no gene match: 7. CDR1 LGHNT and CDR2 FRNRAP come from the germline V gene.

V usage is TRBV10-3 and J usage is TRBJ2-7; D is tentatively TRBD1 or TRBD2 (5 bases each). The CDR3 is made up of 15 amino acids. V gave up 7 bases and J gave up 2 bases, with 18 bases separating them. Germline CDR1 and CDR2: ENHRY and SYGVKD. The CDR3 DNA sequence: TGTGCCATCACCAAAGGAGCAGGGAGAACCTACGAGCAGTACTTC. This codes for CAITKGAGRTYEQYF.

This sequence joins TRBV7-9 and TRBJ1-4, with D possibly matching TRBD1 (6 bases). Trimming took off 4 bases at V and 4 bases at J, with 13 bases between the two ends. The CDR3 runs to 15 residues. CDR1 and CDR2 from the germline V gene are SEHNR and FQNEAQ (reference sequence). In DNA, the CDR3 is TGTGCCAGCAGCTCCTTCCGGGACAATAATGAAAAACTGTTTTTT. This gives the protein CASSSFRDNNEKLFF. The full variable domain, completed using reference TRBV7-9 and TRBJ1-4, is DTGVSQNPRHKITKRGQNVTFRCDPISEHNRLYWYRQTLGQGPEFLTYFQNEAQLEKSRLLSDRFSAERPKGSFSTLEIQRTEQGDSAMYLCASSSFRDNNEKLFFGSGTQLSVL.

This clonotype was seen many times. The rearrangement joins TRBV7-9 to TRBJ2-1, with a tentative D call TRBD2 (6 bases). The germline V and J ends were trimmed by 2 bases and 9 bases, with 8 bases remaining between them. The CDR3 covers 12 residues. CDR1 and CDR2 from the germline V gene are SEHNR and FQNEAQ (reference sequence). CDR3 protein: CASSLLGGEQFF. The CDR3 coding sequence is TGTGCCAGCAGCTTATTGGGAGGTGAGCAGTTCTTC.

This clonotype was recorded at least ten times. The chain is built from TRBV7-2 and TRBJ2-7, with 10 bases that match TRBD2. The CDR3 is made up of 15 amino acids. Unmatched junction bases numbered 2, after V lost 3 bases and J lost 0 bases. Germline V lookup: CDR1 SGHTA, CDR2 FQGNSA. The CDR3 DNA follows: TGTGCCAGCAGCTTGACTAGCGGGTCCTCCTACGAGCAGTACTTC. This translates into CASSLTSGSSYEQYF.

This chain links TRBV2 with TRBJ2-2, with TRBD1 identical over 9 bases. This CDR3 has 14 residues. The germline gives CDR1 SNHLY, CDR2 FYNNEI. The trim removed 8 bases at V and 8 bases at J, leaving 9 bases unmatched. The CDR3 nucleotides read TGTGCCAGCTCCCGGGACAGGGCCAAAGGGGAGCTGTTTTTT. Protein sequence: CASSRDRAKGELFF.

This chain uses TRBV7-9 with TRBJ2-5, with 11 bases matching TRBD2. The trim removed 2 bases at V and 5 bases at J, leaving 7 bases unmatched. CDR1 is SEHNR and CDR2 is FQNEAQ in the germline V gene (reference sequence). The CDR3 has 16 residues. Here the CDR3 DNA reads TGTGCCAGCAGCTTACGTAGCGGGGGGGCGTTGGAGACCCAGTACTTC. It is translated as CASSLRSGGALETQYF.

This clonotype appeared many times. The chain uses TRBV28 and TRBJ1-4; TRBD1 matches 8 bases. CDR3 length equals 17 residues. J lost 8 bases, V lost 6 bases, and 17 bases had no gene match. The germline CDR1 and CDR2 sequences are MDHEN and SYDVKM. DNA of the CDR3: TGTGCCAGCAGCGACAGGGGTCGGGCGAGGGGACGGGAAAAACTGTTTTTT. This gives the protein CASSDRGRARGREKLFF.

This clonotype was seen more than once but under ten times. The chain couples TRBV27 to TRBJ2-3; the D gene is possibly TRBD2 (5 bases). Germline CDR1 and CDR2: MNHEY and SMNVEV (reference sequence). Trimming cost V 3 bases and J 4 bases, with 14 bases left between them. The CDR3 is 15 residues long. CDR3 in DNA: TGTGCCAGCAGTTTGGGTAAAACCGGGGCAGATACGCAGTATTTT. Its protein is CASSLGKTGADTQYF.

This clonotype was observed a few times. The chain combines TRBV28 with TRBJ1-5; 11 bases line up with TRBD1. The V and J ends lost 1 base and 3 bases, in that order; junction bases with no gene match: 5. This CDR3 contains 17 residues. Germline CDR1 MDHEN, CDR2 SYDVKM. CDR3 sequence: CASSLSGTGGNNQPQHF. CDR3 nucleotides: TGTGCCAGCAGTTTATCAGGGACAGGGGGTAACAATCAGCCCCAGCATTTT.

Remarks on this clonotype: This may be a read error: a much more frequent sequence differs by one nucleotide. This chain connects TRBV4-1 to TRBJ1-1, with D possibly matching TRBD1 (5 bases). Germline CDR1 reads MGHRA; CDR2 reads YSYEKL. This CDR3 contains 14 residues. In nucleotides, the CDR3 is TGCGCCAGCAGCCAAAGGGCCATGGACACCTTTTCCGATTTT. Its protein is CASSQRAMDTFSDF.

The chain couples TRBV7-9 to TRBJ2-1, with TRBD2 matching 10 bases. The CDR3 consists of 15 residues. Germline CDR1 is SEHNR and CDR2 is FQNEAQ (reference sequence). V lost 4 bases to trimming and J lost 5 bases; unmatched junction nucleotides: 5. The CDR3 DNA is TGTGCCAGCAGCTCTGGGACTAGCGACCACAATGAGCAGTTCTTC. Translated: CASSSGTSDHNEQFF.

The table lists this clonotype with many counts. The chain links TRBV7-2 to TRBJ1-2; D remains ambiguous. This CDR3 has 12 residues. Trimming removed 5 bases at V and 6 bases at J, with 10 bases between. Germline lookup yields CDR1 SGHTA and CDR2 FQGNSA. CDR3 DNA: TGTGCCAGCAGCCGCAACTGGAATGGCTACACCTTC. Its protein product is CASSRNWNGYTF.

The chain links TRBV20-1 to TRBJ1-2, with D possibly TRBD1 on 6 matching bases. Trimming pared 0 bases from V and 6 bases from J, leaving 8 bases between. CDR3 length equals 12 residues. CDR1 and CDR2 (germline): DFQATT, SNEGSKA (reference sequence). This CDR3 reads CSARDNRDGYTF. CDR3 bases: TGCAGTGCTAGAGATAACAGGGATGGCTACACCTTC.

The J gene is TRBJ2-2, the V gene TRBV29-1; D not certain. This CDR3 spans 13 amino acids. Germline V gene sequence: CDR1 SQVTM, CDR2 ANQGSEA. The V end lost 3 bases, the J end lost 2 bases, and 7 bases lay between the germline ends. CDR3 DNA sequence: TGCAGCGTTGACAGCCAAAACACCGGGGAGCTGTTTTTT. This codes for CSVDSQNTGELFF.

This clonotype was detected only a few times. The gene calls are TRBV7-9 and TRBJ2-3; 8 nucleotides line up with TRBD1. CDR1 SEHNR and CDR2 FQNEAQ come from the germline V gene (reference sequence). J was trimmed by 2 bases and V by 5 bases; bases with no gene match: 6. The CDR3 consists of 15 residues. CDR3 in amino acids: CASSARDRNTDTQYF. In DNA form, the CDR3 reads TGTGCCAGCAGCGCCCGGGACAGGAACACAGATACGCAGTATTTT.

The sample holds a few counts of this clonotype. DNA of the CDR3: TGCGCCAGCAGCCAAGATTCAAAAGGGGCGACAGGCGAGCAGTACTTC. Amino acid sequence: CASSQDSKGATGEQYF. The chain is built from TRBV4-1 and TRBJ2-7, with D possibly matching TRBD1 (6 bases). From germline, CDR1 is MGHRA and CDR2 YSYEKL. V lost 0 bases and J 6 bases, leaving 18 bases between the germline ends. The CDR3 consists of 16 residues.